This TCR beta chain originates from a study of siplizumab effects on memory and regulatory T cells. CDR1 and CDR2 (germline): PRHDT, FYEKMQ (reference sequence). CDR3 size: 18 residues. The ends lost 4 bases at V and 3 bases at J; junction bases unmatched: 12. For a few donor pairs, CD4+ naive/memory and CD8+ naive/effector-memory/TEMRA unstimulated subsets were also sequenced. Sequenced by immunoSEQ multiplex PCR; TCRdb stores in-frame clones only, minus some. The table shows around 61,000 clones, with about 98% occurring only once. The receptor comes from a human donor in good health. The chain couples TRBV13 to TRBJ2-6; 7 nucleotides match TRBD1. The specimen was naive CD8+ T cells sorted from blood. CDR3: CASSSGTDDRNGANVLTF. CDR3 DNA: TGTGCCAGCAGCTCCGGGACAGATGACCGAAATGGGGCCAACGTCCTGACTTTC. Full variable domain (outside the CDR3, taken from reference TRBV13 and TRBJ2-6): AAGVIQSPRHLIKEKRETATLKCYPIPRHDTVYWYQQGPGQDPQFLISFYEKMQSDKGSIPDRFSAQQFSDYHSELNMSSLELGDSALYFCASSSGTDDRNGANVLTFGAGSRLTVL.